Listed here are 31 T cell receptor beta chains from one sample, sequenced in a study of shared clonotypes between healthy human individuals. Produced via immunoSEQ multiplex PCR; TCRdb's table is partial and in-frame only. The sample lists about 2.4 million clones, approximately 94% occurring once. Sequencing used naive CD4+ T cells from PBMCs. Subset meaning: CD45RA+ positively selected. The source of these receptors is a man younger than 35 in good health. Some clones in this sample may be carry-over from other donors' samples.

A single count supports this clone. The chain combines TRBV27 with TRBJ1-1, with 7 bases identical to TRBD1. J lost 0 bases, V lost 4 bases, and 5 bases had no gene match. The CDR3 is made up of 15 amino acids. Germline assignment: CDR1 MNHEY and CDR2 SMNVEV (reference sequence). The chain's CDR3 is CASSYWDRVNTEAFF. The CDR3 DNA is TGTGCCAGCAGTTATTGGGACAGAGTGAACACTGAAGCTTTCTTT.

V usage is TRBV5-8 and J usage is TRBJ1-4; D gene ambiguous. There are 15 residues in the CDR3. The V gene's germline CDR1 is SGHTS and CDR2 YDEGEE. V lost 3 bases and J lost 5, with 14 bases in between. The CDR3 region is CASSSGIGTNEKLFF. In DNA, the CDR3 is TGTGCCAGCAGCTCAGGAATTGGAACAAATGAAAAACTGTTTTTT.

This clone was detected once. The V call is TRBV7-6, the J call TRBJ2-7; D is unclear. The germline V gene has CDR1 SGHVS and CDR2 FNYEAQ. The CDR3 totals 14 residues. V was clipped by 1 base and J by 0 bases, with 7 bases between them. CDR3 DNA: TGTGCCAGCAGCTTAGACACCGACTCCTACGAGCAGTACTTC. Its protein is CASSLDTDSYEQYF. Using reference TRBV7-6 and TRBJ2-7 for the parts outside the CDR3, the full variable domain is GAGVSQSPRYKVTKRGQDVALRCDPISGHVSLYWYRQALGQGPEFLTYFNYEAQQDKSGLPNDRFSAERPEGSISTLTIQRTEQRDSAMYRCASSLDTDSYEQYFGPGTRLTVT.

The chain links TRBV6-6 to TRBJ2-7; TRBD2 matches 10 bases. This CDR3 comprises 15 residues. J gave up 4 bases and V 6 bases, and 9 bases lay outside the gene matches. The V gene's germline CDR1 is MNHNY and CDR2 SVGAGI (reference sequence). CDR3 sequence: CASSHRASGSYEQYF. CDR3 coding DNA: TGTGCCAGCAGCCACCGGGCTAGCGGGAGTTACGAGCAGTACTTC.

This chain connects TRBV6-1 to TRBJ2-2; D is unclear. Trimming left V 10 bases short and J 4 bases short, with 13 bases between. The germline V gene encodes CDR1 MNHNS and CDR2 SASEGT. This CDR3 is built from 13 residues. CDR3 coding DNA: TGTGCCATTCACCGCCCTGGCACCGGGGAGCTGTTTTTT. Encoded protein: CAIHRPGTGELFF.

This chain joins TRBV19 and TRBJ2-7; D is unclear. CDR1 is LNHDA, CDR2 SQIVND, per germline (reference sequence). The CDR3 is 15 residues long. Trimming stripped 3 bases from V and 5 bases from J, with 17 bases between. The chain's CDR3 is CASSIFSPGSHEQYF. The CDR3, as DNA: TGTGCCAGTAGTATTTTCTCTCCGGGTAGCCACGAGCAGTACTTC.

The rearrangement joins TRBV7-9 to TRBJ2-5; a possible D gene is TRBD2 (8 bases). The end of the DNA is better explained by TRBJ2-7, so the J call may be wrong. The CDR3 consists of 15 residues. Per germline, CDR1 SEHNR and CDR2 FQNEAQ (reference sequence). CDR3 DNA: TGTGCCAGCAGCTCCGACAGGGCGGGGGGCTACGAGCAGTACTTC. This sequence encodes CASSSDRAGGYEQYF.

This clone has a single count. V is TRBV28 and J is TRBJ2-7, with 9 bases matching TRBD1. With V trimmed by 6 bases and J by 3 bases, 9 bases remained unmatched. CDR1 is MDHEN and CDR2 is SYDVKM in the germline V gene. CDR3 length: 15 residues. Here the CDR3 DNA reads TGTGCCAGCAGACCCACGGGACAGGGATTCTACGAGCAGTACTTC. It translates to CASRPTGQGFYEQYF.

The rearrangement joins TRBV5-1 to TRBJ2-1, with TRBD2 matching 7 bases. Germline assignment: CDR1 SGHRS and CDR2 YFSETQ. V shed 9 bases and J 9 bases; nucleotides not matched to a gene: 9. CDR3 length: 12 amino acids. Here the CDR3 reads CATAGVGREQFF. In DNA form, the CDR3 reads TGCGCCACCGCGGGGGTAGGCCGTGAGCAGTTCTTC.

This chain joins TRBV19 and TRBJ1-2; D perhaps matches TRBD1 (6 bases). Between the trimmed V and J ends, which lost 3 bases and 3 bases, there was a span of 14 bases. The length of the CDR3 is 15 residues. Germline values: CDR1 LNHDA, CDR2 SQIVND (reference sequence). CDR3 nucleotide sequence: TGTGCCAGTAGTATCTTTTCCAGGGGTCACTATGGCTACACCTTC. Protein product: CASSIFSRGHYGYTF.

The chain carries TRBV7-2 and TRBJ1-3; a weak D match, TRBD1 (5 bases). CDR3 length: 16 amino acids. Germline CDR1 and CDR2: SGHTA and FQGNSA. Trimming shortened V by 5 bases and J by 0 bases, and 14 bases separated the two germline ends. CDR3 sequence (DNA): TGTGCCAGCAGCATACAGGCCACGTACTCTGGAAACACCATATATTTT. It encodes CASSIQATYSGNTIYF.

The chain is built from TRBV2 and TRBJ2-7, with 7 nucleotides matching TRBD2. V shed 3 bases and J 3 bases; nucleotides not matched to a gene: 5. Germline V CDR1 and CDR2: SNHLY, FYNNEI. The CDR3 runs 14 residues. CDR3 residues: CASSDQAGLYEQYF. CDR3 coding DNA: TGTGCCAGCAGTGACCAAGCGGGACTCTACGAGCAGTACTTC.

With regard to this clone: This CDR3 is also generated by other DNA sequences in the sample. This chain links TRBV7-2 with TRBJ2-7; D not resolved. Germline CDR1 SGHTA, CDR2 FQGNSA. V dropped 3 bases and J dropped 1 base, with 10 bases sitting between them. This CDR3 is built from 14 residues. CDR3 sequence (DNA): TGTGCCAGCAGCTTCGGTCCTACGTCCTACGAGCAGTACTTC. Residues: CASSFGPTSYEQYF.

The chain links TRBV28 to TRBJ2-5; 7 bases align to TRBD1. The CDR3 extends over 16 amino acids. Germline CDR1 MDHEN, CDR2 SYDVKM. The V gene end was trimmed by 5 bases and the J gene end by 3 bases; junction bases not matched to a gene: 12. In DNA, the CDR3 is TGTGCCAGCAGTCCGCCCCTGACAGGGTACAAAGAGACCCAGTACTTC. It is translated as CASSPPLTGYKETQYF.

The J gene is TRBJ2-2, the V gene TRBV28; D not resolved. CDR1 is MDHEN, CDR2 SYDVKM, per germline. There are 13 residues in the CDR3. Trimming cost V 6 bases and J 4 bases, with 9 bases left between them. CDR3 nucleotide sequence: TGTGCCAGCAGACGGTTTGGCACCGGGGAGCTGTTTTTT. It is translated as CASRRFGTGELFF.

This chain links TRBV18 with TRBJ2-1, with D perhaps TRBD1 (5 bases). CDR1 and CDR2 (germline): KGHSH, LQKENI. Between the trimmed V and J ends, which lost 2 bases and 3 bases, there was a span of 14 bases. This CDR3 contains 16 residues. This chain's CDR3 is CASSPGWSGRYNEQFF. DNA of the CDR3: TGTGCCAGCTCACCAGGATGGTCAGGGCGCTACAATGAGCAGTTCTTC. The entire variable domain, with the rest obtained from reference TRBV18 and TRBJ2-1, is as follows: NAGVMQNPRHLVRRRGQEARLRCSPMKGHSHVYWYRQLPEEGLKFMVYLQKENIIDESGMPKERFSAEFPKEGPSILRIQQVVRGDSAAYFCASSPGWSGRYNEQFFGPGTRLTVL.

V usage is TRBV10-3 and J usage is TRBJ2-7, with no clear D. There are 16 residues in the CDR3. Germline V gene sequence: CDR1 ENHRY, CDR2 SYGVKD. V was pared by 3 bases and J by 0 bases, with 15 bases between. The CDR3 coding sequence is TGTGCCATCAGTGAATATCCGGCTGGCATCTCCTACGAGCAGTACTTC. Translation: CAISEYPAGISYEQYF.

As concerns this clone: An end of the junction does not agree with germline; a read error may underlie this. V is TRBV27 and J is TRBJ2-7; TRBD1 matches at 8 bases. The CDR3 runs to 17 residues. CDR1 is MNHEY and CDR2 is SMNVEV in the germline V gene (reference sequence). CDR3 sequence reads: CASSLWPIQGAHYEQYF. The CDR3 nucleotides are TGTGCCAGCAGCTTATGGCCTATTCAGGGGGCTCACTACGAGCAGTACTTC.

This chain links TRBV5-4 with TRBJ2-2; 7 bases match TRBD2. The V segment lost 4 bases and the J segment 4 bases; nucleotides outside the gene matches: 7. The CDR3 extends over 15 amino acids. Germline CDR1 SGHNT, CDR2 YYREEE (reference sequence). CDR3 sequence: CASSPSGGGTGELFF. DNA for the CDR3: TGTGCCAGCAGCCCCTCGGGGGGAGGCACCGGGGAGCTGTTTTTT.

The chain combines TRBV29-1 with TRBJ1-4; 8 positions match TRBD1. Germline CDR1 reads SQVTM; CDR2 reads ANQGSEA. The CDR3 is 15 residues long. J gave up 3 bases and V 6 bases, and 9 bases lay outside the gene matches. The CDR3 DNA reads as TGCAGCGTCCGCCAAATGGGACAGGCTAATGAAAAACTGTTTTTT. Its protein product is CSVRQMGQANEKLFF.

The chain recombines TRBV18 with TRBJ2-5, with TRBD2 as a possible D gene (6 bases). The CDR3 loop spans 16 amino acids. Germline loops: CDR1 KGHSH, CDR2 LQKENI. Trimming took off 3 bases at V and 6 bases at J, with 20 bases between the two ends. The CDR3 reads CASSPVRDFFLKTQYF. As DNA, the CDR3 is TGTGCCAGCTCACCGGTACGGGACTTCTTTTTAAAGACCCAGTACTTC.

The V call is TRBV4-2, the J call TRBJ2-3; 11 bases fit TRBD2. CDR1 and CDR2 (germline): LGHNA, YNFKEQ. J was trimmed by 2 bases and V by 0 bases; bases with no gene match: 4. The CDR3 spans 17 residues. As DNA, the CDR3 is TGTGCCAGCAGCCAAGAGTTAGCGGGAGGGCCCACAGATACGCAGTATTTT. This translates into CASSQELAGGPTDTQYF.

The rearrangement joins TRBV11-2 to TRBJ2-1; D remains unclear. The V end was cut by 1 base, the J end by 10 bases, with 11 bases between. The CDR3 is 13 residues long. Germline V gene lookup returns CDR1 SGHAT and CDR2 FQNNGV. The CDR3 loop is CASSLVGVREQFF. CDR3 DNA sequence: TGTGCCAGCAGCTTAGTTGGGGTGCGGGAGCAGTTCTTC. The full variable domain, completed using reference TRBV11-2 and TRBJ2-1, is EAGVAQSPRYKIIEKRQSVAFWCNPISGHATLYWYQQILGQGPKLLIQFQNNGVVDDSQLPKDRFSAERLKGVDSTLKIQPAKLEDSAVYLCASSLVGVREQFFGPGTRLTVL.

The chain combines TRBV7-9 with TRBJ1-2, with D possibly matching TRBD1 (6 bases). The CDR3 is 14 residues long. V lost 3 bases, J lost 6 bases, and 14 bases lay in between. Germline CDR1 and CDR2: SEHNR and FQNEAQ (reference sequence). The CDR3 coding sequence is TGTGCCAGCAGCTTTACAGGGCTAACGGATGGCTACACCTTC. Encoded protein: CASSFTGLTDGYTF.

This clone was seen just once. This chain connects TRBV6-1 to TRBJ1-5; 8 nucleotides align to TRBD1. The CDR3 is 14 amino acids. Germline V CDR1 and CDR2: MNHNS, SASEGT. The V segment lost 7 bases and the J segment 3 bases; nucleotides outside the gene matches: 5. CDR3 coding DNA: TGTGCCAGCACTGAGGGACAGGCCAATCAGCCCCAGCATTTT. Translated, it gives CASTEGQANQPQHF.

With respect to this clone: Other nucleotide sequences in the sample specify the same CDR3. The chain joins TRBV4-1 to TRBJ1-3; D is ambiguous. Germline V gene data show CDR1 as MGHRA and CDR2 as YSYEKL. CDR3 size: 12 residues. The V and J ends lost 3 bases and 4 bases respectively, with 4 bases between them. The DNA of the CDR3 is TGCGCCAGCAGCCAGGGAGGAAACACCATATATTTT. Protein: CASSQGGNTIYF.

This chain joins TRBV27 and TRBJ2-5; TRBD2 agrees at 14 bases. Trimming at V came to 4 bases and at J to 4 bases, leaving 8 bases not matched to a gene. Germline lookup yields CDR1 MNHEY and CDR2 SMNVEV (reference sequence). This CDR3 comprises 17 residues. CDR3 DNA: TGTGCCAGCAGTTCAGGGACTAGCGGGAGCTGGGGAGAGACCCAGTACTTC. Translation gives CASSSGTSGSWGETQYF.

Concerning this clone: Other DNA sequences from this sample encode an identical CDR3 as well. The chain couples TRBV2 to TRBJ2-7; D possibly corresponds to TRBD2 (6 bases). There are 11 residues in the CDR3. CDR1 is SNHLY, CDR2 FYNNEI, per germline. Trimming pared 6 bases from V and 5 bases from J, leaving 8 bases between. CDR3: CASSRRDEQYF. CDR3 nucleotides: TGTGCCAGCAGCAGGAGGGACGAGCAGTACTTC.

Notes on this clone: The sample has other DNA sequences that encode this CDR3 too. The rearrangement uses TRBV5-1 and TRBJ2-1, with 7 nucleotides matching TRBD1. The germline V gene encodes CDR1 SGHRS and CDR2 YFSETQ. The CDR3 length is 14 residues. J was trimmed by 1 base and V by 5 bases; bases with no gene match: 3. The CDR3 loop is CASRRDRSYNEQFF. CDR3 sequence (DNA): TGCGCCAGCAGAAGGGACAGATCCTACAATGAGCAGTTCTTC.

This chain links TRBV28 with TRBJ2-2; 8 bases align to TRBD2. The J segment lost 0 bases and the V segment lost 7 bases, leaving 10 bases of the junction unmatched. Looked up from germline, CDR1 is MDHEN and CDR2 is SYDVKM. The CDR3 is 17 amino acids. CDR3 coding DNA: TGTGCCAGCATAACCAGCCCCGGGGGGGCGAACACCGGGGAGCTGTTTTTT. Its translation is CASITSPGGANTGELFF.

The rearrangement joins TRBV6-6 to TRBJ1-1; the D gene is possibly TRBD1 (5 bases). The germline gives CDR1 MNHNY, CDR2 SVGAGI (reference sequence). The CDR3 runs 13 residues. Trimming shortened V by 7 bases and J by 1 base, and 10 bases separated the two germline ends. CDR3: CASMAGWNTEAFF. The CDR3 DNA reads TGTGCCAGCATGGCAGGGTGGAACACTGAAGCTTTCTTT.